The 2 T cell receptor beta chains given below trace back to one sample, sequenced in a study of T cells after yellow fever vaccination. TCRdb independently ran MiXCR on the 5' RACE reads; one entry per CDR3 protein. In the table there are nearly 550,000 distinct CDR3 sequences, 15% to 20% of which are singletons. Sequenced material: PBMCs, taken 15 days after the yellow fever booster vaccination. These TCRs come from a man aged 25 to 40 who received the YFV17D yellow fever vaccine.

The chain employs TRBV7-8 and TRBJ2-3; the match to TRBD2 covers 13 bases. The CDR3 is made up of 18 amino acids. Germline CDR1 is SGHVS and CDR2 is FQNEAQ. With 5 bases clipped from V and 4 bases from J, the junction kept 12 bases outside the gene matches. The CDR3 DNA is TGTGCCAGCAGCACGGGACTAGCGGGAAGGTGGCGCTCAGATACGCAGTATTTT. This sequence encodes CASSTGLAGRWRSDTQYF.

This chain links TRBV12-3 or TRBV12-4 with TRBJ1-2; the D gene is possibly TRBD1 (5 bases). The CDR3 is made up of 14 amino acids. Trimming removed 6 bases from V and 8 bases from J, with 19 bases in between. CDR3 in DNA: TGTGCCAGCAGCCGTTTATGGGGCACGGAAGGCTACACCTTC. It yields the protein CASSRLWGTEGYTF.